Listed here are 20 T cell receptor beta chains from one sample, sequenced in a study of shared clonotypes between healthy human individuals. Data came from immunoSEQ multiplex PCR; TCRdb stores just in-frame clones and leaves some out. The sample holds nearly 1,000,000 clones, 76% seen once. Material for sequencing was memory CD4+ T cells sorted from blood. Subset of the sample: CD45RA-negative fraction. These receptors were collected from a man aged 18 to 30 in good health.

As concerns this clone: The sample holds other DNA sequences that translate to the same CDR3. J is TRBJ1-6 and V is TRBV27, with D hard to call. Trimming shortened V by 5 bases and J by 10 bases, and 15 bases separated the two germline ends. Germline V gives CDR1 MNHEY, CDR2 SMNVEV (reference sequence). The CDR3 is 14 amino acids. The CDR3 sequence: CASSPRVEGSPLHF. Written as DNA, the CDR3 is TGTGCCAGCAGTCCGAGGGTGGAGGGATCACCCCTCCACTTT.

This clone showed up many times. The rearrangement uses TRBV5-1 and TRBJ2-3, with D possibly matching TRBD1 (5 bases). Germline values: CDR1 SGHRS, CDR2 YFSETQ. The germline V and J ends were trimmed by 5 bases and 2 bases, with 12 bases remaining between them. The CDR3 runs 14 residues. The CDR3 region has the DNA TGCGCCAGCAGTCAGGGCTACGCCACAGATACGCAGTATTTT. Its protein product is CASSQGYATDTQYF.

This clone was observed a handful of times. The chain has TRBV11-2 and TRBJ2-6, with a tentative D call TRBD1 (5 bases). The CDR3 has 14 amino acids. Germline lookup yields CDR1 SGHAT and CDR2 FQNNGV. Trimming pared 6 bases from V and 3 bases from J, leaving 9 bases between. For the CDR3, the DNA is TGTGCCAGCAGTCCAGGGATTGGGGCCAACGTCCTGACTTTC. The encoded protein is CASSPGIGANVLTF. Full variable domain (outside the CDR3, taken from reference TRBV11-2 and TRBJ2-6): EAGVAQSPRYKIIEKRQSVAFWCNPISGHATLYWYQQILGQGPKLLIQFQNNGVVDDSQLPKDRFSAERLKGVDSTLKIQPAKLEDSAVYLCASSPGIGANVLTFGAGSRLTVL.

This clone was detected many times. The V call is TRBV9, the J call TRBJ2-2; tentative D call: TRBD1 (5 bases). Per germline, CDR1 SGDLS and CDR2 YYNGEE. The V and J ends lost 2 bases and 7 bases respectively, with 12 bases between them. The CDR3 is 14 amino acids. CDR3 protein: CASSVEEQGGELFF. The CDR3 region has the DNA TGTGCCAGCAGCGTCGAAGAGCAGGGCGGGGAGCTGTTTTTT.

The rearrangement joins TRBV5-6 to TRBJ2-4; D possibly uses TRBD1 or TRBD2 (6 bases each). This CDR3 spans 14 amino acids. Germline V CDR1 and CDR2: SGHDT, YYEEEE. The V end lost 6 bases, the J end lost 8 bases, and 18 bases lay between the germline ends. The CDR3 sequence: CASTLGGTGDIQYF. The CDR3 DNA sequence: TGTGCCAGCACCTTAGGGGGGACCGGTGACATTCAGTACTTC.

This clone showed up many times. The V call is TRBV7-9, the J call TRBJ1-2; TRBD1 agrees at 10 bases. The CDR3 runs to 15 residues. Germline V gene data show CDR1 as SEHNR and CDR2 as FQNEAQ (reference sequence). Unmatched junction bases numbered 5, after V lost 0 bases and J lost 7 bases. The DNA for the CDR3 is TGTGCCAGCAGCTTAGCTTGGGACAGGGGAATTGGCTACACCTTC. This encodes CASSLAWDRGIGYTF.

This clone occurred once. The chain carries TRBV5-1 and TRBJ2-5; the match to TRBD2 covers 9 bases. Germline CDR1 is SGHRS and CDR2 is YFSETQ. J lost 4 bases, V lost 0 bases, and 10 bases had no gene match. The CDR3 runs to 17 residues. The CDR3 sequence is CASSLGSGGLYRETQYF. The CDR3 DNA sequence: TGCGCCAGCAGCTTGGGTAGCGGGGGCCTGTATCGAGAGACCCAGTACTTC.

This rearrangement joins TRBV5-1 to TRBJ1-2, with no clear D. The V gene lost 0 bases and the J gene lost 6 bases, with 15 bases spanning the gap. CDR3 length: 15 amino acids. Germline CDR1 SGHRS, CDR2 YFSETQ. In DNA, the CDR3 is TGCGCCAGCAGCTTGGTTGGCGGCCAGGTCGATGGCTACACCTTC. This translates into CASSLVGGQVDGYTF.

J is TRBJ1-1 and V is TRBV4-3; D call uncertain. The CDR3 is 15 residues long. CDR1 is LGHNA and CDR2 is YSLEER in the germline V gene. The ends were cut back, 2 bases at V and 4 bases at J, with 14 bases in the middle. CDR3 loop: CASSQFSTQVTEAFF. DNA of the CDR3: TGCGCCAGCAGCCAATTCAGTACCCAGGTCACTGAAGCTTTCTTT.

This chain uses TRBV28 with TRBJ1-5; D unresolved. V shed 4 bases and J shed 7 bases, with 14 bases lying between them. Germline values: CDR1 MDHEN, CDR2 SYDVKM. The CDR3 totals 14 residues. The CDR3 nucleotides are TGTGCCAGCAGTTGGGTGAGCGGGTTACAGCCCCAGCATTTT. Translated: CASSWVSGLQPQHF.

V and J are TRBV5-1 and TRBJ2-1; 7 nucleotides match TRBD1. The J segment lost 2 bases and the V segment lost 0 bases, leaving 5 bases of the junction unmatched. The germline V gene encodes CDR1 SGHRS and CDR2 YFSETQ. This CDR3 is built from 16 residues. CDR3 amino acids: CASSLGPGQTYNEQFF. Here the CDR3 DNA reads TGCGCCAGCAGCTTGGGGCCGGGACAGACCTACAATGAGCAGTTCTTC.

The CDR3: CASSVYEQFF. The CDR3 region has the DNA TGTGCCAGCAGTGTTTATGAGCAGTTCTTC. This chain joins TRBV2 and TRBJ2-1; D ambiguous. The germline V gene encodes CDR1 SNHLY and CDR2 FYNNEI. The CDR3 spans 10 residues. Trimming took 4 bases from V and 8 from J, leaving 3 bases between them.

The chain employs TRBV5-6 and TRBJ2-1, with TRBD1 matching 10 bases. J lost 16 bases, V lost 4 bases, and 14 bases had no gene match. The length of the CDR3 is 14 residues. Looked up from germline, CDR1 is SGHDT and CDR2 is YYEEEE. CDR3 sequence reads: CASSLGVTGTGDFF. The DNA for the CDR3 is TGTGCCAGCAGCCTGGGAGTTACCGGGACAGGGGACTTCTTC.

Remarks on this clone: Other DNA sequences from this sample encode an identical CDR3 as well. V usage is TRBV6-5 and J usage is TRBJ1-6; 7 bases line up with TRBD1. With 1 base clipped from V and 7 bases from J, the junction kept 1 base outside the gene matches. The CDR3 is 14 residues long. Germline values: CDR1 MNHEY, CDR2 SVGAGI. This CDR3 is CASSYLDRNSPLHF. DNA of the CDR3: TGTGCCAGCAGTTACTTGGACAGGAATTCACCCCTCCACTTT.

The chain joins TRBV7-2 to TRBJ2-2, with 11 bases matching TRBD2. With 1 base clipped from V and 5 bases from J, the junction kept 9 bases outside the gene matches. The germline V gene has CDR1 SGHTA and CDR2 FQGNSA. The CDR3 covers 18 residues. CDR3 in DNA: TGTGCCAGCAGCTTAGGTATTAGCGGGAGGGCCGCGACCGGGGAGCTGTTTTTT. This encodes CASSLGISGRAATGELFF.

This clone appeared a single time. The chain combines TRBV18 with TRBJ1-2; unclear D gene. The V gene's germline CDR1 is KGHSH and CDR2 LQKENI. With 3 bases removed from V and 4 bases from J, the gap between germline ends came to 6 bases. This CDR3 comprises 12 residues. CDR3 sequence (DNA): TGTGCCAGCTCACCCGAGAGCTATGGCTACACCTTC. Protein sequence: CASSPESYGYTF. Using reference TRBV18 and TRBJ1-2 for the parts outside the CDR3, the full variable domain is NAGVMQNPRHLVRRRGQEARLRCSPMKGHSHVYWYRQLPEEGLKFMVYLQKENIIDESGMPKERFSAEFPKEGPSILRIQQVVRGDSAAYFCASSPESYGYTFGSGTRLTVV.

The V and J genes are TRBV6-6 and TRBJ1-1, with a weak D call TRBD1 (6 bases). Trimming took off 8 bases at V and 5 bases at J, with 15 bases between the two ends. Germline V gene lookup returns CDR1 MNHNY and CDR2 SVGAGI (reference sequence). The CDR3 contains 13 residues. The CDR3 is CASLRGGETEAFF. The CDR3 bases are TGTGCCAGCCTCAGGGGTGGGGAGACTGAAGCTTTCTTT.

This clone showed up just once. The chain carries TRBV9 and TRBJ2-3, with TRBD2 matching 9 bases. The ends lost 1 base at V and 1 base at J; junction bases unmatched: 10. Germline CDR1 SGDLS, CDR2 YYNGEE. CDR3 length: 18 residues. CDR3 nucleotide sequence: TGTGCCAGCAGCGTATCGGCCCAGCGGGGGGTGGGCACAGATACGCAGTATTTT. Residues: CASSVSAQRGVGTDTQYF.

The rearrangement uses TRBV11-2 and TRBJ2-3; D unclear. Germline V gives CDR1 SGHAT, CDR2 FQNNGV. V dropped 5 bases and J dropped 5 bases, with 14 bases sitting between them. This CDR3 region has 14 residues. CDR3 nucleotide sequence: TGTGCCAGCAGCCCGAACCTACTCGGAGATACGCAGTATTTT. It is translated as CASSPNLLGDTQYF.

The genes are TRBV11-2 and TRBJ2-3, with 9 nucleotides matching TRBD2. The V gene's germline CDR1 is SGHAT and CDR2 FQNNGV. The ends lost 8 bases at V and 1 base at J; junction bases unmatched: 13. The CDR3 loop spans 17 amino acids. CDR3 residues: CASRPDGASGGTDTQYF. The DNA for the CDR3 is TGTGCCAGCCGCCCCGACGGAGCTAGCGGGGGCACAGATACGCAGTATTTT. Full variable domain (missing parts from reference TRBV11-2 and TRBJ2-3): EAGVAQSPRYKIIEKRQSVAFWCNPISGHATLYWYQQILGQGPKLLIQFQNNGVVDDSQLPKDRFSAERLKGVDSTLKIQPAKLEDSAVYLCASRPDGASGGTDTQYFGPGTRLTVL.